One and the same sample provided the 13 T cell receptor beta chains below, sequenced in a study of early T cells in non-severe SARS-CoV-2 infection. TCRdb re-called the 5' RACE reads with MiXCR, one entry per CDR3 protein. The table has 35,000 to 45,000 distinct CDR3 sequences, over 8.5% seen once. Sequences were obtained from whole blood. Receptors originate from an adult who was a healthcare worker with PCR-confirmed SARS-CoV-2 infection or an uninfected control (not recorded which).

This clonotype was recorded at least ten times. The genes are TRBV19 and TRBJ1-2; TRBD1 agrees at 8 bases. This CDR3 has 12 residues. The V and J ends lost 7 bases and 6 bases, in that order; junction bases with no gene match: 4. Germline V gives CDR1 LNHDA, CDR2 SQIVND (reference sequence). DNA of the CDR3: TGTGCCAGTACCTTGACAGGGGATGGCTACACCTTC. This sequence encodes CASTLTGDGYTF.

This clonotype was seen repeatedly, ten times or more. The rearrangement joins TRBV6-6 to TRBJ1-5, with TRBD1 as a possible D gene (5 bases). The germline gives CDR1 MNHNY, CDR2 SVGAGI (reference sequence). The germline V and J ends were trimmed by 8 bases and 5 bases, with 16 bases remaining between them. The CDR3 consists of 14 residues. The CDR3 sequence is CASVIRQGHQPQHF. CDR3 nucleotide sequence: TGTGCCAGCGTTATTCGTCAGGGTCATCAGCCCCAGCATTTT.

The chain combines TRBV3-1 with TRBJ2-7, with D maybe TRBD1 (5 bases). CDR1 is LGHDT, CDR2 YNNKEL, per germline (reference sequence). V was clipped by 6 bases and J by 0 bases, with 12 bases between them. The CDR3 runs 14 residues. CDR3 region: CASRAHRNSYEQYF. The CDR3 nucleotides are TGTGCCAGCAGAGCTCACAGGAACTCCTACGAGCAGTACTTC.

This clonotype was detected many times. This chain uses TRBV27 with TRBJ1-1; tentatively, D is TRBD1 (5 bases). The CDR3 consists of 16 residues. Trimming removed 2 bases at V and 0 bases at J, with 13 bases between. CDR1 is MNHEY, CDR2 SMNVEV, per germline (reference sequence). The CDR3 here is CASSLGQGPMNTEAFF. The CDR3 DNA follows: TGTGCCAGCAGTTTAGGGCAGGGACCCATGAACACTGAAGCTTTCTTT.

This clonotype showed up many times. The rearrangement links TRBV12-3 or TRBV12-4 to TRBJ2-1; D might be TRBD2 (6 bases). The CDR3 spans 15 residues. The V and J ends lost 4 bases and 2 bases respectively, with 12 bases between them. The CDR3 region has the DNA TGTGCCAGCAGTTCCGGGACGGGAGCCTACAATGAGCAGTTCTTC. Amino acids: CASSSGTGAYNEQFF.

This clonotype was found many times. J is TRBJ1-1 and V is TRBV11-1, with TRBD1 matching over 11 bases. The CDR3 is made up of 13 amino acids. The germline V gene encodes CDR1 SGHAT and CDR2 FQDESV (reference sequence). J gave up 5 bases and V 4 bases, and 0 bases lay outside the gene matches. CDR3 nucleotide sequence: TGTGCCAGCAGCTGGGACAGGGGGACTGAAGCTTTCTTT. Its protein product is CASSWDRGTEAFF.

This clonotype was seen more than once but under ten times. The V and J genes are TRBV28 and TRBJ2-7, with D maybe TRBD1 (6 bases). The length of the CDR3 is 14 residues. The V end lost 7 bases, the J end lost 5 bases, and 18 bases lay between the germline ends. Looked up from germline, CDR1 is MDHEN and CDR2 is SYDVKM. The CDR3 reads CASTHNRDVNEQYF. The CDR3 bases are TGTGCCAGCACTCATAACAGGGACGTCAACGAGCAGTACTTC. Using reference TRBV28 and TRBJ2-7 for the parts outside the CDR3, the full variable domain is DVKVTQSSRYLVKRTGEKVFLECVQDMDHENMFWYRQDPGLGLRLIYFSYDVKMKEKGDIPEGYSVSREKKERFSLILESASTNQTSMYLCASTHNRDVNEQYFGPGTRLTVT.

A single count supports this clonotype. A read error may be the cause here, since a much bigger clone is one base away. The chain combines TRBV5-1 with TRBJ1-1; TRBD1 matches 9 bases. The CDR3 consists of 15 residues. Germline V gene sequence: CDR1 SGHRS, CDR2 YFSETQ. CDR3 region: CASSSHGQGTTKAFF. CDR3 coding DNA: TGCGCCAGCAGCTCGCACGGACAGGGGACCACTAAAGCTTTCTTT.

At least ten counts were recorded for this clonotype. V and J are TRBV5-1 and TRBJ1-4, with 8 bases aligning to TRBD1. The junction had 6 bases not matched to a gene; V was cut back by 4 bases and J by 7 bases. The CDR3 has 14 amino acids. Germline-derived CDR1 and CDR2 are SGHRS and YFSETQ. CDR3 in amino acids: CASSIRTGSEKLFF. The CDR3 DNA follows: TGCGCCAGCAGCATTCGGACAGGGAGTGAAAAACTGTTTTTT.

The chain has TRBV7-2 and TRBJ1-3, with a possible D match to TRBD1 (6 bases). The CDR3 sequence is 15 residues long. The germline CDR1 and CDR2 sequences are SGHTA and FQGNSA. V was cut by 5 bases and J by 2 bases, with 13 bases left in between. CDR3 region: CASSKTGSPGNTIYF. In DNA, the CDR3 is TGTGCCAGCAGCAAAACAGGGAGCCCTGGAAACACCATATATTTT.

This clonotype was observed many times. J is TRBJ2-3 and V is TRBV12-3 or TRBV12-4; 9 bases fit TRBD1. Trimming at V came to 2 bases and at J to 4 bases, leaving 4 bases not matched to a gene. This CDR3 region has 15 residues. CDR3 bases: TGTGCCAGCAGTTTACCGGGACAGGGTTCAGATACGCAGTATTTT. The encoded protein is CASSLPGQGSDTQYF.

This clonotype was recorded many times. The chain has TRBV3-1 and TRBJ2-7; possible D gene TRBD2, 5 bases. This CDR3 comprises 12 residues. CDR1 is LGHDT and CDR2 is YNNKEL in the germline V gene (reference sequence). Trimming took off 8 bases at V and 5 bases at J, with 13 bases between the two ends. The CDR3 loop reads CASVGVGDEQYF. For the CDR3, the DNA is TGTGCCAGCGTCGGGGTTGGAGACGAGCAGTACTTC.

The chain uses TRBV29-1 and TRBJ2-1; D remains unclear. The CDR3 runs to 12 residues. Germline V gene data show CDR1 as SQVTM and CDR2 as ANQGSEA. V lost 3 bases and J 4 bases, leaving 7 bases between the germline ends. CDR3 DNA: TGCAGCGTTGACAGAGGATACAATGAGCAGTTCTTC. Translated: CSVDRGYNEQFF.